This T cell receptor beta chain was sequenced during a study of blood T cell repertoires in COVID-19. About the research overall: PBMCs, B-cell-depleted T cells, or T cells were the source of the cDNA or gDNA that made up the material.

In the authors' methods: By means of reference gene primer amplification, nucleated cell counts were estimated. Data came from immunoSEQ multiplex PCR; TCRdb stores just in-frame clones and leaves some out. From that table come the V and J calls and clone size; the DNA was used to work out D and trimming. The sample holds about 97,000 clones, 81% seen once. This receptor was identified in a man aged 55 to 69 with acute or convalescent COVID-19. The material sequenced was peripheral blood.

CDR3: CATSDLRGAGETGELFF. The DNA of the CDR3 is TGTGCCACCAGTGATTTGAGGGGGGCGGGAGAAACCGGGGAGCTGTTTTTT. The rearrangement joins TRBV24-1 to TRBJ2-2, with a tentative D call TRBD2 (7 bases). V was clipped by 0 bases and J by 5 bases, with 15 bases between them. This CDR3 contains 17 residues. Germline values: CDR1 KGHDR, CDR2 SFDVKD.